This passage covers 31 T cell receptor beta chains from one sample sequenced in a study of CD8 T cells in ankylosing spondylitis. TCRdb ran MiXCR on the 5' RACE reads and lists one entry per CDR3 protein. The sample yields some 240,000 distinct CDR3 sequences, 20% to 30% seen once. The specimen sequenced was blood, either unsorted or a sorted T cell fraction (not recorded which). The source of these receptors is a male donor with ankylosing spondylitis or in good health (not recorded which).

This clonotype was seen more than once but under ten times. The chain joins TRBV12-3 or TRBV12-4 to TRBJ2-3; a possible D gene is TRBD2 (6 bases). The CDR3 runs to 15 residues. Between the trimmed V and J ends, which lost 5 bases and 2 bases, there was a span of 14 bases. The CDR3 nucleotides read TGTGCCAGCAGTCCCGCGGGACGCCACACAGATACGCAGTATTTT. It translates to CASSPAGRHTDTQYF.

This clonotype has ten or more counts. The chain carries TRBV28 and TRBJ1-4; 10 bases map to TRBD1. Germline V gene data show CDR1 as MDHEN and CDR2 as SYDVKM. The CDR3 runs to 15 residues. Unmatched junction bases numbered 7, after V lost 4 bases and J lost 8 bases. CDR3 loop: CASSSRTGGSEKLFF. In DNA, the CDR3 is TGTGCCAGCAGTTCACGGACAGGGGGTTCCGAAAAACTGTTTTTT.

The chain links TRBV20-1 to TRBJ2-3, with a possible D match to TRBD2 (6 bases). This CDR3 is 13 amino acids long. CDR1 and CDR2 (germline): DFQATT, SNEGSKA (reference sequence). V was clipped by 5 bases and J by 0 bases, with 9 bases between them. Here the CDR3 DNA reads TGCAGTGCTGTCACTAGCAGCACAGATACGCAGTATTTT. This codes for CSAVTSSTDTQYF.

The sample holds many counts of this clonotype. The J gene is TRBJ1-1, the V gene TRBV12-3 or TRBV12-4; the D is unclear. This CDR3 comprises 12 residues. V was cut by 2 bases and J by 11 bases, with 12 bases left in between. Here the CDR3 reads CASSLSPPSAFF. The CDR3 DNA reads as TGTGCCAGCAGTTTAAGCCCACCTTCGGCTTTCTTT.

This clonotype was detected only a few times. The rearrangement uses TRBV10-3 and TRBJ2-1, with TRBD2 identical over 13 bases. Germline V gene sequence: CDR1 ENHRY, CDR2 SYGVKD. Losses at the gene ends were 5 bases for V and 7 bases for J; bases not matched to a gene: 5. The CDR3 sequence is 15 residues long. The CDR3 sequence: CAISLLAGGPNEQFF. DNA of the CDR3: TGTGCCATCAGTCTACTAGCGGGGGGGCCGAATGAGCAGTTCTTC.

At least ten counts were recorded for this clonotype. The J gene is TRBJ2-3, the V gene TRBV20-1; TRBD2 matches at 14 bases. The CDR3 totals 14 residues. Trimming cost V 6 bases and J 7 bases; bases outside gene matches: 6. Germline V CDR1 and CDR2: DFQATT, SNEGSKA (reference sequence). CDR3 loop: CSAGLAGGRNTQYF. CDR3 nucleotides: TGCAGTGCCGGACTAGCGGGGGGCAGGAATACGCAGTATTTT.

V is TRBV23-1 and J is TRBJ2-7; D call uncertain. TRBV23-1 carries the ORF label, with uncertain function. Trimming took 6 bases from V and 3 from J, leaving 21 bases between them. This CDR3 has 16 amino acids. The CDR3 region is CASSHPKTGCNYEQYF. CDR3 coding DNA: TGCGCCAGCAGCCATCCCAAGACTGGATGTAACTACGAGCAGTACTTC.

The CDR3 coding sequence is TGCAGCGTTGACCACCAGGGGCTTAAGACTGAAGCTTTCTTT. It encodes CSVDHQGLKTEAFF. V and J are TRBV29-1 and TRBJ1-1, with a tentative D call TRBD1 (6 bases). CDR3 length: 14 residues. V gave up 3 bases and J gave up 5 bases, with 16 bases separating them. Germline CDR1 and CDR2: SQVTM and ANQGSEA.

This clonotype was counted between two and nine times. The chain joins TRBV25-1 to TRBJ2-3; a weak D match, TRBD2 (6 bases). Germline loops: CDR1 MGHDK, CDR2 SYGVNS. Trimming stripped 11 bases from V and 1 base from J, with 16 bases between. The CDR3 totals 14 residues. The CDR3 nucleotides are TGTGCCGTACGGGACTCCGCTCGCACAGATACGCAGTATTTT. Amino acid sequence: CAVRDSARTDTQYF.

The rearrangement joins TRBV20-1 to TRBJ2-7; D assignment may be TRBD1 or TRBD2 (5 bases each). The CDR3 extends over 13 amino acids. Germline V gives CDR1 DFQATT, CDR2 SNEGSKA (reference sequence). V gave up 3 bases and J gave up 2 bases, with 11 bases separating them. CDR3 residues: CSASGVGAYEQYF. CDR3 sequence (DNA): TGCAGTGCTAGTGGGGTGGGGGCCTACGAGCAGTACTTC.

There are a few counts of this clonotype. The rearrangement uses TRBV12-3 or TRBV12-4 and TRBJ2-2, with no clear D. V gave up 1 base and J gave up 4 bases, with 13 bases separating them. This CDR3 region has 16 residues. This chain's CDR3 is CASSLDLWRTTGELFF. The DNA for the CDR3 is TGTGCCAGCAGTTTAGATTTGTGGCGTACCACCGGGGAGCTGTTTTTT.

The CDR3 DNA reads as TGTGCCAGCAGTTACGGAACCGGGACCGTGCAGTACTTC. It specifies CASSYGTGTVQYF. The J gene is TRBJ2-7, the V gene TRBV6-5; D may correspond to TRBD1 or TRBD2 (5 bases each). The V end lost 2 bases, the J end lost 9 bases, and 14 bases lay between the germline ends. This CDR3 has 13 amino acids. The germline CDR1 and CDR2 sequences are MNHEY and SVGAGI.

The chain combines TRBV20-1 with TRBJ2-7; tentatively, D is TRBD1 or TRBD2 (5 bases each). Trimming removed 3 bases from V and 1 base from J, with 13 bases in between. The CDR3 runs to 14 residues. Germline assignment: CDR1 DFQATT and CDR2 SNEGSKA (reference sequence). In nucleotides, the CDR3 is TGCAGTGCTAGCGGGCAGGGACCTTCCTACGAGCAGTACTTC. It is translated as CSASGQGPSYEQYF.

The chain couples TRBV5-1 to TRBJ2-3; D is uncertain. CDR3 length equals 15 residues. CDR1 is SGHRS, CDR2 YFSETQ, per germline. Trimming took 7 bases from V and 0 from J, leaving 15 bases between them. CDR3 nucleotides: TGCGCCAGCTCAGGATACGGTTTTAGCACAGATACGCAGTATTTT. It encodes CASSGYGFSTDTQYF. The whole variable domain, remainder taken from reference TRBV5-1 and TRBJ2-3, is KAGVTQTPRYLIKTRGQQVTLSCSPISGHRSVSWYQQTPGQGLQFLFEYFSETQRNKGNFPGRFSGRQFSNSRSEMNVSTLELGDSALYLCASSGYGFSTDTQYFGPGTRLTVL.

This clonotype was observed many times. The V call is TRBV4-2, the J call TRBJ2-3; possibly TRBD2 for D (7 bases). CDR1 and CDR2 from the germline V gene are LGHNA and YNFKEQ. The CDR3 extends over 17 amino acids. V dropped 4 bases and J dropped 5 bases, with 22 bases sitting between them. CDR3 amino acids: CASSLKQGGALLDTQYF. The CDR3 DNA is TGTGCCAGCAGCCTGAAACAAGGGGGGGCGCTCCTAGATACGCAGTATTTT.

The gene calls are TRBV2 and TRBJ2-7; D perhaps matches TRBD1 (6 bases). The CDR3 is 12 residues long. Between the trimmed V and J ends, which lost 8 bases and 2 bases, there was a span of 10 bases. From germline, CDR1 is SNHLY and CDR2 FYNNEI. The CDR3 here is CASQTGTYEQYF. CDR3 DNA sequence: TGTGCCAGCCAGACAGGTACCTACGAGCAGTACTTC. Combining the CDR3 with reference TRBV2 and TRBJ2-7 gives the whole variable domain EPEVTQTPSHQVTQMGQEVILRCVPISNHLYFYWYRQILGQKVEFLVSFYNNEISEKSEIFDDQFSVERPDGSNFTLKIRSTKLEDSAMYFCASQTGTYEQYFGPGTRLTVT.

The CDR3 spells CASRPTGAGANVLTF. CDR3 coding DNA: TGTGCCAGCAGGCCCACAGGGGCTGGGGCCAACGTCCTGACTTTC. This chain connects TRBV12-3 or TRBV12-4 to TRBJ2-6; 7 bases match TRBD1. Trimming removed 6 bases from V and 2 bases from J; junction bases left unmatched: 4. This CDR3 is built from 15 residues.

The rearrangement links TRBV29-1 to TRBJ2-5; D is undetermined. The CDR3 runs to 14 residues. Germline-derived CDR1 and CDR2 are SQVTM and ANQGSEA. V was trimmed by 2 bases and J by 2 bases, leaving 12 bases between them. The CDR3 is CSVERENPQETQYF. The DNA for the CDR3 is TGCAGCGTTGAAAGGGAAAATCCGCAAGAGACCCAGTACTTC.

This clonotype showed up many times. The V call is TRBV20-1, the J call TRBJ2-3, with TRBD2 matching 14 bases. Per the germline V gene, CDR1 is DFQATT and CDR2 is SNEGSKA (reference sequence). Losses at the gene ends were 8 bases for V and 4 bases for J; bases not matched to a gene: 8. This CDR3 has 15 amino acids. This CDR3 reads CSHQTSGGASDTQYF. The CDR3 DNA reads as TGCAGTCACCAGACTAGCGGGGGGGCATCAGATACGCAGTATTTT.

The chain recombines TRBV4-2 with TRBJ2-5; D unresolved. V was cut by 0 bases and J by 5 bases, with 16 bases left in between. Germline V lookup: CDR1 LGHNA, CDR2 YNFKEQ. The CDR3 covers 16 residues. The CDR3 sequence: CASSQDPGRRSETQYF. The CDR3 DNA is TGTGCCAGCAGCCAAGATCCTGGCAGGAGAAGCGAGACCCAGTACTTC.

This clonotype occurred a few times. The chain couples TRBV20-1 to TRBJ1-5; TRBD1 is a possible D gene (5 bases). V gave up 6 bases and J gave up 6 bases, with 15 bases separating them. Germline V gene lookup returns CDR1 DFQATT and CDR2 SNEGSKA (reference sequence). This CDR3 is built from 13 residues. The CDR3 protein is CSANTGHFQPQHF. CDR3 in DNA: TGCAGTGCAAACACGGGGCACTTTCAGCCCCAGCATTTT.

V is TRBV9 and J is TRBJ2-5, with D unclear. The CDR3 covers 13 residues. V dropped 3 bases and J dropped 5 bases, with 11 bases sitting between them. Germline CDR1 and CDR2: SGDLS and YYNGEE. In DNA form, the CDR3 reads TGTGCCAGCAGCGATGGGATTCGGGAGACCCAGTACTTC. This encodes CASSDGIRETQYF.

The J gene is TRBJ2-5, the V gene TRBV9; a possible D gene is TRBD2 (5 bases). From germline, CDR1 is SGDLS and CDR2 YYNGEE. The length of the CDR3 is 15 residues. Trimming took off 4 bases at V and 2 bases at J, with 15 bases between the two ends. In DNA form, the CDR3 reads TGTGCCAGCAGCCCCCGAAGACTAATGCAAGAGACCCAGTACTTC. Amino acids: CASSPRRLMQETQYF.

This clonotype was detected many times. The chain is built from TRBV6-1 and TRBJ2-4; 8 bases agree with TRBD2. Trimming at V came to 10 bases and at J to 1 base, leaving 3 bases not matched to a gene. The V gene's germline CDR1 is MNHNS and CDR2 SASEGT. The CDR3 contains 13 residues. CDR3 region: CATGGAAKNIQYF. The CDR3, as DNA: TGTGCCACGGGGGGGGCGGCCAAAAACATTCAGTACTTC.

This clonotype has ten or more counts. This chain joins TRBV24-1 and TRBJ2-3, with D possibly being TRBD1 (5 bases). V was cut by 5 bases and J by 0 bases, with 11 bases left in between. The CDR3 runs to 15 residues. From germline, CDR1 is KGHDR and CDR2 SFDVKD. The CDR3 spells CATSAPGASTDTQYF. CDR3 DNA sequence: TGTGCCACCAGTGCCCCTGGGGCCAGCACAGATACGCAGTATTTT.

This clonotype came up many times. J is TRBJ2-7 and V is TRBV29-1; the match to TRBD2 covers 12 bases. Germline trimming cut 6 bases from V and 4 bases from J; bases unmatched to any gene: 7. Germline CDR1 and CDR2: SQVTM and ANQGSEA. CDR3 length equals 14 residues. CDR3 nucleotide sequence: TGCAGCGTGAGACTAGCGGGGGACGGTTACGAGCAGTACTTC. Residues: CSVRLAGDGYEQYF.

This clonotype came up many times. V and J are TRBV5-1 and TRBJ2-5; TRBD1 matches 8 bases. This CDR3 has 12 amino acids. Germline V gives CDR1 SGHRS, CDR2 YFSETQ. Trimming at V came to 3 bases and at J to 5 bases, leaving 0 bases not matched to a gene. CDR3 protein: CASSWTGETQYF. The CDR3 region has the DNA TGCGCCAGCAGCTGGACAGGGGAGACCCAGTACTTC. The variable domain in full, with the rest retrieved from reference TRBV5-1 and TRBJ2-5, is KAGVTQTPRYLIKTRGQQVTLSCSPISGHRSVSWYQQTPGQGLQFLFEYFSETQRNKGNFPGRFSGRQFSNSRSEMNVSTLELGDSALYLCASSWTGETQYFGPGTRLLVL.

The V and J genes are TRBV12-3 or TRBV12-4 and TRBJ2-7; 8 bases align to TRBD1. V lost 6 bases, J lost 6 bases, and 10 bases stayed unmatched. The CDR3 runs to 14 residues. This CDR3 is CASRPRQGTREQYF. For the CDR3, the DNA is TGTGCCAGCAGGCCGCGACAGGGGACGCGCGAGCAGTACTTC.

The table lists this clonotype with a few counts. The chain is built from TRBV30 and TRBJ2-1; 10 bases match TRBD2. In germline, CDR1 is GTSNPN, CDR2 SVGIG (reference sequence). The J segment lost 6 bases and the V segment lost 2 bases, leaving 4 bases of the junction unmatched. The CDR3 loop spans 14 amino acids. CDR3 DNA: TGTGCCTGGAGTAGCGGGGGGGCCCTCAATGAGCAGTTCTTC. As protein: CAWSSGGALNEQFF.

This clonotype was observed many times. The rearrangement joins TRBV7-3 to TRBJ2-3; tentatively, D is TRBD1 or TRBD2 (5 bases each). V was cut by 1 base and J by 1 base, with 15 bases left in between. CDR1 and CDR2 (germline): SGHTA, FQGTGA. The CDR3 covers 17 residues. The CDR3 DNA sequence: TGTGCCAGCAGCTTAATGGGGCGGGTGGGAGGCACAGATACGCAGTATTTT. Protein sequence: CASSLMGRVGGTDTQYF. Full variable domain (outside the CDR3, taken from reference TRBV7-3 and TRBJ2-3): GAGVSQTPSNKVTEKGKYVELRCDPISGHTALYWYRQSLGQGPEFLIYFQGTGAADDSGLPNDRFFAVRPEGSVSTLKIQRTERGDSAVYLCASSLMGRVGGTDTQYFGPGTRLTVL.

CDR3 in DNA: TGTGCCAGCCGCCGGAGAGCTAATGAAAAACTGTTTTTT. It encodes CASRRRANEKLFF. This rearrangement joins TRBV6-6 to TRBJ1-4; D gene ambiguous. V was cut by 8 bases and J by 3 bases, with 10 bases left in between. Germline loops: CDR1 MNHNY, CDR2 SVGAGI (reference sequence). This CDR3 is 13 amino acids long.